What follows are 28 T cell receptor beta chains derived from one specimen sequenced in a study of shared clonotypes between healthy human individuals. Method: immunoSEQ multiplex PCR; TCRdb's copy keeps in-frame clones and lacks some. This table holds about 2.1 million clones, more than 85% found once. CD8 cells regarded as naive lacked CD45RO, were positively chosen for CCR7, and omitted terminally differentiated effector memory CD45RA+ cells. The specimen sequenced was naive CD8+ T cells from PBMCs. These receptors originate from a man between 18 and 29 years old in good health. Some clones in this sample may be carry-over from other donors' samples.

V is TRBV29-1 and J is TRBJ2-7, with 8 bases lining up with TRBD2. The CDR3 is made up of 14 amino acids. After removal of 0 bases from V and 5 bases from J, the junction contained 6 bases not matched to a gene. Germline V gene lookup returns CDR1 SQVTM and CDR2 ANQGSEA. The CDR3 sequence is CSVEDRGGVNEQYF. Here the CDR3 DNA reads TGCAGCGTTGAAGACCGGGGGGGAGTGAACGAGCAGTACTTC.

V usage is TRBV28 and J usage is TRBJ2-1, with a weak D call TRBD1 (6 bases). V lost 0 bases and J lost 4, with 10 bases in between. This CDR3 has 15 amino acids. Looked up from germline, CDR1 is MDHEN and CDR2 is SYDVKM. The CDR3 sequence: CASSLWAGEYNEQFF. The CDR3, as DNA: TGTGCCAGCAGTTTATGGGCAGGGGAATACAATGAGCAGTTCTTC. The full variable domain, in which reference TRBV28 and TRBJ2-1 provide the parts outside the CDR3, is DVKVTQSSRYLVKRTGEKVFLECVQDMDHENMFWYRQDPGLGLRLIYFSYDVKMKEKGDIPEGYSVSREKKERFSLILESASTNQTSMYLCASSLWAGEYNEQFFGPGTRLTVL.

This rearrangement joins TRBV9 to TRBJ1-1; D is perhaps TRBD1 (5 bases). The V gene's germline CDR1 is SGDLS and CDR2 YYNGEE. The CDR3 runs to 15 residues. V shed 4 bases and J shed 2 bases, with 15 bases lying between them. The CDR3 nucleotides are TGTGCCAGCAGCAAACACCAGGGAGGAAACACTGAAGCTTTCTTT. This translates into CASSKHQGGNTEAFF.

This rearrangement joins TRBV9 to TRBJ2-3; D is tentatively TRBD1 or TRBD2 (6 bases each). This CDR3 is built from 16 residues. Germline CDR1 and CDR2: SGDLS and YYNGEE. Trimming shortened V by 3 bases and J by 3 bases, and 17 bases separated the two germline ends. The CDR3 DNA reads TGTGCCAGCAGCGACTGGGGCGGAGGGGGGACAGATACGCAGTATTTT. Translating it yields CASSDWGGGGTDTQYF.

This sequence joins TRBV7-2 and TRBJ2-3; tentative D call: TRBD2 (6 bases). V lost 1 base to trimming and J lost 4 bases, with 15 bases between them. The CDR3 totals 16 residues. Per the germline V gene, CDR1 is SGHTA and CDR2 is FQGNSA. The CDR3 is CASSLVRGRLADTQYF. Here the CDR3 DNA reads TGTGCCAGCAGCTTAGTCCGGGGGAGGCTCGCAGATACGCAGTATTTT.

The CDR3 loop is CASSLGLNGDQPQHF. The CDR3 nucleotides read TGTGCCAGCAGCTTAGGCCTAAACGGGGATCAGCCCCAGCATTTT. The chain recombines TRBV13 with TRBJ1-5; D remains ambiguous. Trimming left V 0 bases short and J 5 bases short, with 11 bases between. Germline CDR1 and CDR2: PRHDT and FYEKMQ (reference sequence). The CDR3 length is 15 residues.

This clone occurred a few times. The rearrangement links TRBV15 to TRBJ1-1, with D hard to call. Trimming pared 0 bases from V and 0 bases from J, leaving 8 bases between. Germline loops: CDR1 LNHNV, CDR2 YYDKDF (reference sequence). This CDR3 spans 15 amino acids. The CDR3 DNA reads as TGTGCCACCAGCAGAGATCAGGTGGTGAACACTGAAGCTTTCTTT. Protein product: CATSRDQVVNTEAFF. The complete variable domain, with remaining parts taken from reference TRBV15 and TRBJ1-1, reads DAMVIQNPRYQVTQFGKPVTLSCSQTLNHNVMYWYQQKSSQAPKLLFHYYDKDFNNEADTPDNFQSRRPNTSFCFLDIRSPGLGDTAMYLCATSRDQVVNTEAFFGQGTRLTVV.

This chain uses TRBV10-3 with TRBJ2-3; 11 nucleotides align to TRBD2. Germline CDR1 reads ENHRY; CDR2 reads SYGVKD. CDR3 length: 14 residues. V shed 9 bases, J shed 6 bases, and the junction held 8 bases outside the gene matches. Here the CDR3 reads CAITSGSYVDTQYF. The CDR3 DNA reads as TGTGCCATTACTAGCGGGAGTTATGTGGATACGCAGTATTTT.

The chain joins TRBV19 to TRBJ2-1; D may match TRBD1 or TRBD2 (5 bases each). V dropped 5 bases and J dropped 11 bases, with 19 bases sitting between them. This CDR3 region has 14 residues. CDR1 LNHDA and CDR2 SQIVND come from the germline V gene (reference sequence). The CDR3 here is CASSPGALGFKQFF. In DNA, the CDR3 is TGTGCCAGTAGTCCCGGGGCCCTGGGATTCAAGCAGTTCTTC.

The rearrangement joins TRBV4-3 to TRBJ1-1, with TRBD1 identical over 9 bases. This CDR3 spans 16 amino acids. Germline CDR1 reads LGHNA; CDR2 reads YSLEER. The junction had 10 bases not matched to a gene; V was cut back by 7 bases and J by 1 base. The CDR3 is CASTQRLTGGNTEAFF. The CDR3 DNA reads TGCGCCAGCACCCAGAGACTGACAGGGGGGAACACTGAAGCTTTCTTT.

V gene TRBV5-4 combines with J gene TRBJ2-1; D is perhaps TRBD1 or TRBD2 (5 bases each). Germline lookup yields CDR1 SGHNT and CDR2 YYREEE (reference sequence). V lost 5 bases, J lost 13 bases, and 16 bases lay in between. The CDR3 loop spans 12 amino acids. The CDR3 DNA follows: TGTGCCAGCAGTTATAACCGGGACGAACAGTTCTTC. Translation gives CASSYNRDEQFF.

CDR3 region: CASSFAGVTYNEQFF. The CDR3, as DNA: TGTGCCAGCAGCTTTGCGGGAGTCACCTACAATGAGCAGTTCTTC. The chain has TRBV7-2 and TRBJ2-1, with 7 bases identical to TRBD2. The CDR3 is made up of 15 amino acids. Germline loops: CDR1 SGHTA, CDR2 FQGNSA. V gave up 3 bases and J gave up 2 bases; unmatched junction bases: 4.

This clone was detected only once. CDR3 sequence: CASSLVPGGGPQHF. CDR3 nucleotide sequence: TGTGCCAGCAGCTTGGTCCCAGGAGGGGGACCCCAGCATTTT. The chain recombines TRBV5-4 with TRBJ1-5; D perhaps matches TRBD1 (6 bases). CDR3 length: 14 residues. V dropped 0 bases and J dropped 10 bases, with 14 bases sitting between them. The V gene's germline CDR1 is SGHNT and CDR2 YYREEE (reference sequence).

With regard to this clone: The sample contains more than one DNA sequence encoding this CDR3. This chain joins TRBV15 and TRBJ2-5; no clear D gene. The CDR3 covers 12 residues. Looked up from germline, CDR1 is LNHNV and CDR2 is YYDKDF (reference sequence). The germline V and J ends were trimmed by 4 bases and 5 bases, with 8 bases remaining between them. The CDR3 is CATSNVGETQYF. The CDR3 DNA reads as TGTGCCACCAGCAACGTGGGGGAGACCCAGTACTTC.

V usage is TRBV7-9 and J usage is TRBJ1-2; TRBD1 is a possible D gene (6 bases). Per the germline V gene, CDR1 is SEHNR and CDR2 is FQNEAQ (reference sequence). V shed 2 bases and J shed 6 bases, with 10 bases lying between them. The CDR3 spans 13 residues. CDR3 bases: TGTGCCAGCAGCTTAATCGGACAGAATGGCTACACCTTC. Protein product: CASSLIGQNGYTF.

This chain uses TRBV9 with TRBJ2-1; tentatively, D is TRBD2 (6 bases). The CDR3 runs 15 residues. Germline CDR1 is SGDLS and CDR2 is YYNGEE. Trimming left V 5 bases short and J 3 bases short, with 15 bases between. In DNA, the CDR3 is TGTGCCAGCAGATTTAGCGGCGGGGACTACAATGAGCAGTTCTTC. Protein product: CASRFSGGDYNEQFF.

The chain links TRBV27 to TRBJ2-7, with TRBD1 as a possible D gene (5 bases). Germline values: CDR1 MNHEY, CDR2 SMNVEV (reference sequence). The length of the CDR3 is 15 residues. V was pared by 0 bases and J by 5 bases, with 14 bases between. The CDR3 nucleotides read TGTGCCAGCAGTTTATCTAGGGGCGCGGTACACGAGCAGTACTTC. Its protein product is CASSLSRGAVHEQYF.

The chain joins TRBV27 to TRBJ2-1; D possibly corresponds to TRBD1 (6 bases). V lost 3 bases and J 0 bases, leaving 12 bases between the germline ends. The germline V gene has CDR1 MNHEY and CDR2 SMNVEV (reference sequence). This CDR3 is built from 16 residues. CDR3 loop: CASSLTGTSSYNEQFF. The CDR3 DNA sequence: TGTGCCAGCAGTTTGACAGGAACGAGCTCCTACAATGAGCAGTTCTTC.

Remarks on this clone: No conserved phenylalanine or tryptophan is present at the end of the CDR3, so a read error is the likely explanation. The rearrangement links TRBV29-1 to TRBJ1-1; TRBD1 aligns across 9 bases. With 7 bases clipped from V and 1 base from J, the junction kept 7 bases outside the gene matches. CDR3 length equals 14 residues. The germline V gene encodes CDR1 SQVTM and CDR2 ANQGSEA. CDR3 coding DNA: TGCAGCGCACAAGGGACAGGGACGAACACTGAAGCTTTCCTT. Translating gives CSAQGTGTNTEAFL.

The J gene is TRBJ2-7, the V gene TRBV19, with 7 bases that match TRBD1. CDR1 and CDR2 (germline): LNHDA, SQIVND (reference sequence). J was trimmed by 3 bases and V by 7 bases; bases with no gene match: 6. CDR3 length equals 13 residues. CDR3 sequence reads: CASTTTGNYEQYF. Here the CDR3 DNA reads TGTGCCAGTACCACGACAGGGAACTACGAGCAGTACTTC.

This clone was picked up one time. The V call is TRBV4-1, the J call TRBJ2-5; TRBD1 matches at 8 bases. V dropped 1 base and J dropped 7; count of bases not matched to a gene: 17. Germline V lookup: CDR1 MGHRA, CDR2 YSYEKL. This CDR3 is 18 amino acids long. The CDR3 is CASSQVMGAGGREATQYF. The CDR3 DNA reads as TGCGCCAGCAGCCAAGTGATGGGGGCAGGGGGCCGCGAAGCGACCCAGTACTTC.

The chain uses TRBV7-9 and TRBJ2-5; a weak D match, TRBD1 (6 bases). Trimming left V 5 bases short and J 1 base short, with 14 bases between. This CDR3 is 15 amino acids long. Germline V CDR1 and CDR2: SEHNR, FQNEAQ (reference sequence). The CDR3 sequence is CASSPPGVGQETQYF. In nucleotides, the CDR3 is TGTGCCAGCAGCCCCCCAGGGGTCGGCCAAGAGACCCAGTACTTC.

The V call is TRBV4-3, the J call TRBJ1-2, with a weak D call TRBD1 (6 bases). The ends were cut back, 1 base at V and 5 bases at J, with 14 bases in the middle. CDR1 LGHNA and CDR2 YSLEER come from the germline V gene. The CDR3 covers 15 residues. In nucleotides, the CDR3 is TGCGCCAGCAGCCAAGCGACAGGCGACAAATATGGCTACACCTTC. It encodes CASSQATGDKYGYTF.

The chain is built from TRBV11-3 and TRBJ2-1; TRBD2 aligns across 15 bases. The CDR3 is 17 residues long. J gave up 7 bases and V 4 bases, and 8 bases lay outside the gene matches. Germline CDR1 SGHNT, CDR2 YENEEA. CDR3 loop: CASSSRTSGRASNEQFF. Written as DNA, the CDR3 is TGTGCCAGCAGCTCAAGGACTAGCGGGAGGGCTTCGAATGAGCAGTTCTTC.

The chain combines TRBV20-1 with TRBJ2-1; the D gene is possibly TRBD2 (6 bases). This CDR3 region has 11 residues. Germline CDR1 reads DFQATT; CDR2 reads SNEGSKA (reference sequence). The ends were cut back, 0 bases at V and 15 bases at J, with 12 bases in the middle. The DNA for the CDR3 is TGCAGTGCTAGAGATATGGGACTGCGGTTCTTC. This sequence encodes CSARDMGLRFF.

CDR3 amino acids: CASSRKKETQYF. The CDR3 region has the DNA TGTGCCAGCAGCCGCAAGAAAGAGACCCAGTACTTC. This chain links TRBV11-2 with TRBJ2-5; D remains unclear. Germline V gene sequence: CDR1 SGHAT, CDR2 FQNNGV. The CDR3 extends over 12 amino acids. Trimming pared 5 bases from V and 3 bases from J, leaving 7 bases between.

The J gene is TRBJ1-1, the V gene TRBV21-1. TRBV21-1 is deemed a pseudogene. The CDR3 consists of 11 residues. Here the CDR3 DNA reads TGTGCCAGCACCCTACCCACTGAAGCTTTCTTT. This codes for CASTLPTEAFF.

The genes are TRBV28 and TRBJ2-1; D unresolved. Trimming left V 3 bases short and J 8 bases short, with 11 bases between. The CDR3 is 13 residues long. Germline loops: CDR1 MDHEN, CDR2 SYDVKM. The CDR3: CASSFDKADEQFF. The CDR3 bases are TGTGCCAGCAGTTTCGATAAGGCCGATGAGCAGTTCTTC.